Below, 8 T cell receptor beta chains from the same sample are listed, as sequenced in a study of vaccination and CD4 T cells after COVID-19. The treatment here: 10-day PBMC culture with coronavirus spike peptide pools or control peptides (ViraFEST assay). The Oncomine TCR Beta short-read assay was applied to DNA of cultured CD4+ T cells. TCRdb used MiXCR to reprocess the PCR reads, holding one entry per CDR3 protein. In the table there are over 10,000 distinct CDR3 sequences, 45% to 55% of which are singletons. The antigens for these receptors are not known. The sample consisted of CD4+ T cells from blood, cultured in vitro. These receptors were taken from a human donor who had recovered from COVID-19.

The CDR3 DNA reads TGTGCCATCAGTTCGACAGGCGACTATGGCTACACCTTC. It codes for CAISSTGDYGYTF. The chain combines TRBV10-3 with TRBJ1-2; perhaps TRBD1 as D (6 bases). This CDR3 contains 13 residues. The ends were cut back, 5 bases at V and 3 bases at J, with 10 bases in the middle. Germline assignment: CDR1 ENHRY and CDR2 SYGVKD.

This sequence joins TRBV7-2 and TRBJ2-7, with TRBD1 as a possible D gene (6 bases). The V and J ends lost 2 bases and 4 bases respectively, with 15 bases between them. Germline V CDR1 and CDR2: SGHTA, FQGNSA. The CDR3 loop spans 15 amino acids. CDR3: CASSLMGGQTYEQYF. The CDR3 DNA reads TGTGCCAGCAGCTTAATGGGTGGACAGACATACGAGCAGTACTTC.

This sequence joins TRBV5-4 and TRBJ2-7; maybe TRBD1 (6 bases). Trimming stripped 3 bases from V and 5 bases from J, with 18 bases between. The length of the CDR3 is 15 residues. Per the germline V gene, CDR1 is SGHNT and CDR2 is YYREEE (reference sequence). DNA of the CDR3: TGTGCCAGCAGCTCTCCGGGACAATCATCGAACGAGCAGTACTTC. It specifies CASSSPGQSSNEQYF.

This clonotype was counted a few times. J is TRBJ1-4 and V is TRBV7-9, with TRBD1 identical over 9 bases. With 5 bases clipped from V and 7 bases from J, the junction kept 11 bases outside the gene matches. Germline V gene lookup returns CDR1 SEHNR and CDR2 FQNEAQ (reference sequence). The CDR3 spans 16 residues. The CDR3 DNA sequence: TGTGCCAGCAGCCCTCCCACCGACAGGGGGTTTGAAAAACTGTTTTTT. Translating gives CASSPPTDRGFEKLFF.

The gene calls are TRBV5-5 and TRBJ2-4; 8 nucleotides line up with TRBD1. From germline, CDR1 is SGHKS and CDR2 YYEKEE (reference sequence). This CDR3 region has 16 residues. V lost 2 bases to trimming and J lost 2 bases; unmatched junction nucleotides: 6. In DNA, the CDR3 is TGTGCCAGCAGCTTCCAGGGGGCGCGATCCAAAAACATTCAGTACTTC. Amino acids: CASSFQGARSKNIQYF.

The table lists this clonotype with a count of one. The chain combines TRBV2 with TRBJ1-1; D unresolved. There are 14 residues in the CDR3. The germline V gene has CDR1 SNHLY and CDR2 FYNNEI. V shed 1 base and J shed 6 bases, with 12 bases lying between them. The chain's CDR3 is CASSEEVTSPEAFF. For the CDR3, the DNA is TGTGCCAGCAGTGAAGAGGTCACCTCCCCTGAAGCTTTCTTT.

The chain carries TRBV19 and TRBJ2-7; 10 nucleotides align to TRBD2. Germline V gene data show CDR1 as LNHDA and CDR2 as SQIVND (reference sequence). The CDR3 is 14 amino acids. V was clipped by 5 bases and J by 5 bases; unmatched bases: 6. The CDR3 DNA reads as TGTGCCAGTAGTCAACTAGCGGGAAGCAACGAGCAGTACTTC. Residues: CASSQLAGSNEQYF.

This chain connects TRBV7-2 to TRBJ2-7; a weak D match, TRBD1 (5 bases). Trimming took 1 base from V and 5 from J, leaving 18 bases between them. CDR1 and CDR2 (germline): SGHTA, FQGNSA. The CDR3 runs 16 residues. CDR3 region: CASSLGWGVGHHEQYF. The DNA of the CDR3 is TGTGCCAGCAGCTTAGGTTGGGGCGTCGGTCATCACGAGCAGTACTTC. Full variable domain (remainder filled in from reference TRBV7-2 and TRBJ2-7): GAGVSQSPSNKVTEKGKDVELRCDPISGHTALYWYRQSLGQGLEFLIYFQGNSAPDKSGLPSDRFSAERTGGSVSTLTIQRTQQEDSAVYLCASSLGWGVGHHEQYFGPGTRLTVT.